These 14 T cell receptor beta chains were sequenced from one sample in a study of post-analysis software for immune sequencing data. Overall study findings and caveats: Four to six TRBV segments (TRBV5-6, TRBV5-1 and TRBV20-1 among them) occurred more frequently in patients than in controls.

These receptors' antigens are unknown. Carried by the TCR beta cDNA libraries were unique molecular identifiers. TCRdb analysed the PCR reads with MiXCR anew, one entry per CDR3 protein. Of roughly 700,000 distinct CDR3 sequences detected, 25% to 30% appear once; the ten largest clones hold more than 0.55%. Input material: blood. These receptors originate from a girl aged 10 to 17 with multiple sclerosis.

This clonotype has just a few counts. V and J are TRBV7-2 and TRBJ1-1, with D unclear. Trimming took off 7 bases at V and 1 base at J, with 7 bases between the two ends. This CDR3 region has 12 residues. Germline V CDR1 and CDR2: SGHTA, FQGNSA. CDR3 bases: TGTGCCAGCACGGATTGGAACACTGAAGCTTTCTTT. This encodes CASTDWNTEAFF.

The CDR3 region is CASSLDWGPELYGYTF. CDR3 nucleotide sequence: TGTGCCAGCAGCTTAGATTGGGGGCCGGAATTATATGGCTACACCTTC. The V call is TRBV7-9, the J call TRBJ1-2; TRBD1 is a possible D gene (6 bases). Trimming shortened V by 1 base and J by 5 bases, and 17 bases separated the two germline ends. Germline CDR1 SEHNR, CDR2 FQNEAQ (reference sequence). This CDR3 is built from 16 residues.

The chain is built from TRBV11-2 and TRBJ2-4; the D gene is possibly TRBD2 (6 bases). This CDR3 has 15 residues. The germline gives CDR1 SGHAT, CDR2 FQNNGV. V was trimmed by 4 bases and J by 4 bases, leaving 14 bases between them. The CDR3 sequence is CASSSTAAGKNIQYF. DNA for the CDR3: TGTGCCAGCAGCTCCACCGCGGCGGGGAAAAACATTCAGTACTTC.

The J gene is TRBJ2-4, the V gene TRBV20-1; 13 bases map to TRBD2. The CDR3 sequence is 16 residues long. The V gene's germline CDR1 is DFQATT and CDR2 SNEGSKA (reference sequence). As DNA, the CDR3 is TGCAGCGTCCCGGGACTAGCGGGACTAGCCAAAAACATTCAGTACTTC. Translated, it gives CSVPGLAGLAKNIQYF.

This clonotype has more than one count but fewer than ten. The chain uses TRBV5-6 and TRBJ2-5; TRBD2 might be the D (6 bases). CDR1 and CDR2 from the germline V gene are SGHDT and YYEEEE. V dropped 4 bases and J dropped 5 bases, with 12 bases sitting between them. CDR3 length: 13 residues. The CDR3 here is CASSGDFEETQYF. In nucleotides, the CDR3 is TGTGCCAGCAGCGGGGACTTCGAGGAGACCCAGTACTTC.

This clonotype has a handful of counts. The V gene is TRBV5-1, the J gene TRBJ2-5; 9 bases are shared with TRBD2. There are 15 residues in the CDR3. J lost 5 bases, V lost 0 bases, and 5 bases had no gene match. Germline CDR1 reads SGHRS; CDR2 reads YFSETQ. The CDR3 bases are TGCGCCAGCAGCTTGGACGGGACTAGCCTGGAGACCCAGTACTTC. Its protein product is CASSLDGTSLETQYF. Together with reference TRBV5-1 and TRBJ2-5, the CDR3 gives the full variable domain: KAGVTQTPRYLIKTRGQQVTLSCSPISGHRSVSWYQQTPGQGLQFLFEYFSETQRNKGNFPGRFSGRQFSNSRSEMNVSTLELGDSALYLCASSLDGTSLETQYFGPGTRLLVL.

This clonotype came up a few times. The V and J genes are TRBV20-1 and TRBJ2-3, with D perhaps matching TRBD2 (6 bases). The germline gives CDR1 DFQATT, CDR2 SNEGSKA (reference sequence). Trimming removed 4 bases from V and 0 bases from J, with 20 bases in between. This CDR3 contains 17 residues. The CDR3 region is CSATRPRGGISTDTQYF. The CDR3 nucleotides read TGCAGTGCTACTAGGCCCCGTGGAGGGATAAGCACAGATACGCAGTATTTT.

The V call is TRBV29-1, the J call TRBJ2-4; D unclear. The CDR3 loop spans 14 amino acids. The V gene lost 5 bases and the J gene lost 8 bases, with 19 bases spanning the gap. From germline, CDR1 is SQVTM and CDR2 ANQGSEA. The CDR3 nucleotides are TGCAGCGTTACACTCGCCTCCACCTCGGACATTCAGTACTTC. It specifies CSVTLASTSDIQYF.

The V call is TRBV20-1, the J call TRBJ2-7, with D unclear. Germline V CDR1 and CDR2: DFQATT, SNEGSKA (reference sequence). Trimming took off 6 bases at V and 1 base at J, with 10 bases between the two ends. The CDR3 is 12 amino acids. Written as DNA, the CDR3 is TGCAGTGCGCGGTCGCCGTCCTACGAGCAGTACTTC. This translates into CSARSPSYEQYF.

The chain combines TRBV7-2 with TRBJ2-3, with D uncertain. From germline, CDR1 is SGHTA and CDR2 FQGNSA. The V gene lost 6 bases and the J gene lost 5 bases, with 9 bases spanning the gap. The CDR3 totals 12 residues. The CDR3 is CASRFERDTQYF. The CDR3 DNA reads TGTGCCAGCAGATTTGAGCGAGATACGCAGTATTTT.

V usage is TRBV10-3 and J usage is TRBJ2-1, with 7 bases identical to TRBD2. The V gene end was trimmed by 10 bases and the J gene end by 8 bases; junction bases not matched to a gene: 5. The CDR3 loop spans 11 amino acids. The germline V gene has CDR1 ENHRY and CDR2 SYGVKD. In nucleotides, the CDR3 is TGTGCCACCGGACTAGGGGATGAGCAGTTCTTC. This encodes CATGLGDEQFF.

The chain has TRBV6-1 and TRBJ1-4; TRBD1 aligns across 7 bases. This CDR3 has 17 amino acids. J lost 5 bases, V lost 6 bases, and 15 bases had no gene match. CDR1 is MNHNS, CDR2 SASEGT, per germline. CDR3 nucleotides: TGTGCCAGCAGGCCCGGGACAGAGATCCTCCCGAATGAAAAACTGTTTTTT. Encoded protein: CASRPGTEILPNEKLFF.

Comment on this clonotype: One end of the junction does not line up with germline, which may come from a read error. This chain uses TRBV27 with TRBJ2-5; 7 bases line up with TRBD2. CDR3 length equals 14 residues. Germline CDR1 MNHEY, CDR2 SMNVEV (reference sequence). In DNA, the CDR3 is TGTGTCAGCAGCTATCTACGGGGGGTGGAGACCCAGTACTTC. Translated: CVSSYLRGVETQYF.

About this clonotype itself: A far more abundant clone sits one base away, making this likely a read error. The chain employs TRBV7-2 and TRBJ2-3; no definite D call. The CDR3 sequence is 12 residues long. Per germline, CDR1 SGHTA and CDR2 FQGNSA. The DNA of the CDR3 is TGTGCCGGCAGCTTGGAAGGCGATACGCAGTATTTT. It encodes CAGSLEGDTQYF.